This is a list of T cell receptor beta chains from one sample in a study of T cell responses to AZD1222 COVID-19 vaccine. The table came from immunoSEQ multiplex PCR; TCRdb's copy has only in-frame clones and leaves some out. The table shows fewer than 150,000 clones, with around 88% occurring only once. The sample here was peripheral blood, taken 28 days after the second AZD1222 dose. These receptors were obtained from an adult who received the AZD1222 COVID-19 vaccine. Both conserved end residues are part of each CDR3. The order of the fields is J gene, D gene, CDR3 length, V gene, clone size, CDR3 DNA, CDR3 protein. A D gene is named only where the DNA matches it firmly. Clone size is shown for a subset of rows, as once, few, many or a class of expanded clone.

TRBJ2-5 NA 13 TRBV7-9 large TGTGCCACGGGACTGGCCGGGGGTGAGACCCAGTACTTC CATGLAGGETQYF
TRBJ2-7 TRBD1 15 TRBV27 NA TGTGCCAGCAGTTCATTAGACAGGGCAACCTACGAGCAGTACTTC CASSSLDRATYEQYF
TRBJ2-7 TRBD1 14 TRBV5-6 NA TGTGCCAGCAGCCGTCCGACAGGGTCCTACGAGCAGTACTTC CASSRPTGSYEQYF
TRBJ2-5 NA 15 TRBV10-3 NA TGTGCCATCAGTGATTGGGAACAGTCACAAGAGACCCAGTACTTC CAISDWEQSQETQYF
TRBJ1-2 TRBD1 16 TRBV5-4 NA TGTGCCAGCAGCCACGGGACAGCGAGGTCTAACTATGGCTACACCTTC CASSHGTARSNYGYTF
TRBJ1-2 NA 13 TRBV12-3/TRBV12-4 once TGTGCCAGCAGCCCCCGGGGAGGCGATGGCTACACCTTC CASSPRGGDGYTF
TRBJ2-7 NA 12 TRBV3-1/TRBV3-2 NA TGTGCCAGCAGCCAAGAAGAGGGAGAGCAGTACTTC CASSQEEGEQYF
TRBJ1-5 TRBD1 18 TRBV27 NA TGTGCCAGCAGTACCCGGGACAGGGGGTTCGAGAGCAATCAGCCCCAGCATTTT CASSTRDRGFESNQPQHF
TRBJ2-1 TRBD1 13 TRBV9 NA TGTGCCAGCGGCCAGGGGGCGTACAATGAGCAGTTCTTC CASGQGAYNEQFF
TRBJ2-5 NA 14 TRBV5-4 once TGTGCCAGCAGCTTGGGTTCAGACCAAGAGACCCAGTACTTC CASSLGSDQETQYF
TRBJ2-2 NA 14 TRBV6-5 NA TGTGCCAGCGGGGCTCATCGGGAGACCGGGGAGCTGTTTTTT CASGAHRETGELFF
TRBJ1-5 TRBD1 16 TRBV7-2 NA TGTGCCAGCAGCTTAGGGACAGGGATGGGCAATCAGCCCCAGCATTTT CASSLGTGMGNQPQHF
TRBJ2-2 NA 13 TRBV5-4 NA TGTGCCAGCAGCTCCAGGGTCGCCGGGGAGCTGTTTTTT CASSSRVAGELFF
TRBJ2-3 TRBD2 15 TRBV18 once TGTGCCAGCTCACCGCGGGGGGCTAGCACAGATACGCAGTATTTT CASSPRGASTDTQYF
TRBJ2-5 TRBD1 14 TRBV15 NA TGTGCCACCAGCAGAGGTACAGGGGCGGAGACCCAGTACTTC CATSRGTGAETQYF